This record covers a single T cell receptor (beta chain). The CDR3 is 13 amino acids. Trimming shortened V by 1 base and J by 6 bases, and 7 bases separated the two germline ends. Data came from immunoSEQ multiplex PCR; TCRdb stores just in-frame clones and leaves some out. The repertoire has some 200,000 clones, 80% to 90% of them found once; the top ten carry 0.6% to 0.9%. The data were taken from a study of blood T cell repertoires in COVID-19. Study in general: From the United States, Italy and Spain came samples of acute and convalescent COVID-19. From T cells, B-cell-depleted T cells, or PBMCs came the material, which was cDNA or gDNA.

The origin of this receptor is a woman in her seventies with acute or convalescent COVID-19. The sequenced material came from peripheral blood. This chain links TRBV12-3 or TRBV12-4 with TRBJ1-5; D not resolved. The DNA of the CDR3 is TGTGCCAGCAGTTTAGACCGAGGTCAGCCCCAGCATTTT. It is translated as CASSLDRGQPQHF.